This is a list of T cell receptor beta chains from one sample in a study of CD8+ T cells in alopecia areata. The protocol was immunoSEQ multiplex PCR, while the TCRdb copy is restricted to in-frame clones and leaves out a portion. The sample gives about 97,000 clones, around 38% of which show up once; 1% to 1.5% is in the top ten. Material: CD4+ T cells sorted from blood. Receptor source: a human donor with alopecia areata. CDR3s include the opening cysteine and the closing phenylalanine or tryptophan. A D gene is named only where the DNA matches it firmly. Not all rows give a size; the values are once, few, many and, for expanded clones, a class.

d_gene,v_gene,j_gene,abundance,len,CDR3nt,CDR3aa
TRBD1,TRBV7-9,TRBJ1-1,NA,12,TGTGCCAGCAGCTCGCTGACAGGGGGAGCTTTCTTT,CASSSLTGGAFF
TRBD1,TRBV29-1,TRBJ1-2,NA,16,TGCAGCGTGCCCAAAAGACAGGGATCTATCTCCTATGGCTACACCTTC,CSVPKRQGSISYGYTF
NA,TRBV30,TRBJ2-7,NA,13,TGTGCCTGGTTGGGGGAGCGGTTCCACGAGCAGTACTTC,CAWLGERFHEQYF
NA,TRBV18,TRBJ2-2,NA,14,TGTGCCAGCTCACCCCTGGAGACCGCCGGGGAGCTGTTTTTT,CASSPLETAGELFF
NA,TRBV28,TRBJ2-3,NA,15,TGTGCCAGCAGGGAGAGCCCTGGGGGCACAGATACGCAGTATTTT,CASRESPGGTDTQYF
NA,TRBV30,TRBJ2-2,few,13,TGTGCCTGGAGTAGTAATCTCGCCGGGGAGCTGTTTTTT,CAWSSNLAGELFF
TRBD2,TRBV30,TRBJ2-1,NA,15,TGTGCCAATGAGGGAGCTAGCGGGGGCTACAATGAGCAGTTCTTC,CANEGASGGYNEQFF
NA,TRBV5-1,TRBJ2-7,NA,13,TGCGCCAGCAGCTTGGGGGGGCGGTACGAGCAGTACTTC,CASSLGGRYEQYF
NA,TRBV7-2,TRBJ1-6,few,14,TGTGCCAGCAGCTCAGCCGGGACCAATTCACCCCTCCACTTT,CASSSAGTNSPLHF
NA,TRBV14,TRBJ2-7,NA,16,TGTGCCAGCAGCCAAAATAGGTGGGAGAGAACCTACGAGCAGTACTTC,CASSQNRWERTYEQYF
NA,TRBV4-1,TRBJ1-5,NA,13,TGCGCCAGCAGCCAAGGGCCCAATCAGCCCCAGCATTTT,CASSQGPNQPQHF
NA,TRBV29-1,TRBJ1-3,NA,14,TGCAGCGTTAAGGTGCACTACTCTGGAAACACCATATATTTT,CSVKVHYSGNTIYF
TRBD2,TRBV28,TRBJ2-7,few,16,TGTGCCAGCAGTTCGAGACTAGCGGGGGCCCTCTACGAGCAGTACTTC,CASSSRLAGALYEQYF
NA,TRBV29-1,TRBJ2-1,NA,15,TGCAGCGTTGAATCCTTGGGTCGCCCCTACAATGAGCAGTTCTTC,CSVESLGRPYNEQFF
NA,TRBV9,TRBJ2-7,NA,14,TGTGCCAGCAGCGACCGGCCCCAGGGACACGAGCAGTACTTC,CASSDRPQGHEQYF
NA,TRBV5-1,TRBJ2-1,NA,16,TGCGCCAGCAGCTTGGGAGACACCCTGGGCTACAATGAGCAGTTCTTC,CASSLGDTLGYNEQFF
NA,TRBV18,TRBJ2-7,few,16,TGTGCCAGCTCACCACCGGGTTGGCAAAGCTCCTACGAGCAGTACTTC,CASSPPGWQSSYEQYF
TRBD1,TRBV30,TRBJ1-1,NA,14,TGTGCCTGGAAAAGGGGGCCTCGGGGCACTGAAGCTTTCTTT,CAWKRGPRGTEAFF